This T cell receptor beta chain was sequenced for a study of T cells in Graves' hyperthyroidism and ophthalmopathy. Study-level information: Prior to any treatment, at the point of initial diagnosis, peripheral blood was collected.

This CDR3 is built from 15 residues. The junction had 10 bases not matched to a gene; V was cut back by 5 bases and J by 8 bases. Germline CDR1 and CDR2: SGHDN and FVKESK. Template material for amplifying TCR beta CDR3 regions consisted of RNA transcripts. HTBI primers were employed in a first-round RT-PCR of the TCR CDR3. TCRdb passed the multiplex PCR reads through MiXCR, listing each CDR3 protein once. The repertoire holds about 500,000 distinct CDR3 sequences, more than 15% seen once, with roughly 18% in the top ten. This clonotype was seen more than once but under ten times. Its antigen is currently unknown. Whole-study results and caveats: Most thyroid clonotypes expanded above 0.001 were also detected in blood.

The rearrangement joins TRBV14 to TRBJ1-4; 8 bases are shared with TRBD1. Sample: blood. This receptor was identified in a woman under 30 with Graves' ophthalmopathy. The CDR3 region is CASSTRTGRGEKLFF. The CDR3 DNA follows: TGTGCCAGCAGCACCCGGACAGGGCGGGGAGAAAAACTGTTTTTT.